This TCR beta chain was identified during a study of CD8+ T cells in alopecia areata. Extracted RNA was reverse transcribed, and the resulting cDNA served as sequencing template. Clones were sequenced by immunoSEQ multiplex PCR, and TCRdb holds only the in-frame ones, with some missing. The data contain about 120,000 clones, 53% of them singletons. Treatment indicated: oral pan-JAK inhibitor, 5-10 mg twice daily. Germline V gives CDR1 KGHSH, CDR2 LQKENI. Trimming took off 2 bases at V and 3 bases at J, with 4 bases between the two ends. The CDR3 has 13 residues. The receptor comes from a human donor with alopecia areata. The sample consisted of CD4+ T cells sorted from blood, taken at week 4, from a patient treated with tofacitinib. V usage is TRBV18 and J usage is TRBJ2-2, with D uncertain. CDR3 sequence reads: CASSPRDTGELFF. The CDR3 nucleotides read TGTGCCAGCTCACCAAGGGACACCGGGGAGCTGTTTTTT. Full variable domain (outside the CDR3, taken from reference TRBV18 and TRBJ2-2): NAGVMQNPRHLVRRRGQEARLRCSPMKGHSHVYWYRQLPEEGLKFMVYLQKENIIDESGMPKERFSAEFPKEGPSILRIQQVVRGDSAAYFCASSPRDTGELFFGEGSRLTVL.